The rows below give T cell receptor beta chains drawn from one sample of a study of blood T cell repertoires in COVID-19. Assay used: immunoSEQ multiplex PCR; TCRdb lists only in-frame clones, some missing. This sample has about 62,000 clones; 80% to 90% occur once, and the top ten carry approximately 20%. Sequencing used peripheral blood. All receptors derive from a woman aged 55-70 years with COVID-19, enrolled during active disease. The CDR3 runs from the conserved cysteine through the conserved F or W. A D gene is named only where the DNA matches it firmly. Expanded clones get a size class; other rows say once, few or many, or leave the size out.

abundance: NA
len: 15
d_gene: NA
v_gene: TRBV19
j_gene: TRBJ1-5
CDR3nt: TGTGCCAGTTGGACAGAGGGGTATAGCAATCAGCCCCAGCATTTT
CDR3aa: CASWTEGYSNQPQHF

abundance: NA
len: 13
d_gene: TRBD1
v_gene: TRBV5-1
j_gene: TRBJ1-2
CDR3nt: TGCGCCAGCAGCTCTTTGGACAGGGTCGGCTACACCTTC
CDR3aa: CASSSLDRVGYTF

abundance: NA
len: 14
d_gene: TRBD2
v_gene: TRBV24-1
j_gene: TRBJ2-3
CDR3nt: TGTGCCACCAGTGCTAGCGGTGTCACAGATACGCAGTATTTT
CDR3aa: CATSASGVTDTQYF

abundance: NA
len: 15
d_gene: TRBD2
v_gene: TRBV2
j_gene: TRBJ2-7
CDR3nt: TGTGCCAGCAGCCCATCCCGAGCGGGATGGGGCGAGCAGTACTTC
CDR3aa: CASSPSRAGWGEQYF

abundance: NA
len: 12
d_gene: NA
v_gene: TRBV30
j_gene: TRBJ1-3
CDR3nt: TGTGCCTGGACGTCCTCTGGAAACACCATATATTTT
CDR3aa: CAWTSSGNTIYF

abundance: once
len: 19
d_gene: NA
v_gene: TRBV6-2/TRBV6-3
j_gene: TRBJ2-6
CDR3nt: TGTGCCAGCAGTTACTCGAGAGGGATAGGTTGGGCTGGGGCCAACGTCCTGACTTTC
CDR3aa: CASSYSRGIGWAGANVLTF

abundance: once
len: 16
d_gene: NA
v_gene: TRBV11-3
j_gene: TRBJ2-1
CDR3nt: TGTGCCAGCAGCTTAGATGGGTCGGGCTCCTACAATGAGCAGTTCTTC
CDR3aa: CASSLDGSGSYNEQFF

abundance: NA
len: 14
d_gene: TRBD2
v_gene: TRBV9
j_gene: TRBJ2-3
CDR3nt: TGTGCCAGCAAGCGGGAGTTGAGCACAGATACGCAGTATTTT
CDR3aa: CASKRELSTDTQYF

abundance: NA
len: 16
d_gene: NA
v_gene: TRBV5-6
j_gene: TRBJ2-7
CDR3nt: TGTGCCAGCAGCTCCCAGGGCCGGGTCGCCTACTACGAGCAGTACTTC
CDR3aa: CASSSQGRVAYYEQYF

abundance: NA
len: 19
d_gene: TRBD2
v_gene: TRBV19
j_gene: TRBJ2-2
CDR3nt: TGTGCCAGTAGGCCCCCCCTACTAGCGGGAGGCTCGAACACCGGGGAGCTGTTTTTT
CDR3aa: CASRPPLLAGGSNTGELFF

abundance: NA
len: 18
d_gene: TRBD2
v_gene: TRBV30
j_gene: TRBJ2-7
CDR3nt: TGTGCCTGGCATCCCGGGGGGGGTGAGGTTTGGATTAGGGACGAGCAGTACTTC
CDR3aa: CAWHPGGGEVWIRDEQYF

abundance: NA
len: 12
d_gene: TRBD2
v_gene: TRBV29-1
j_gene: TRBJ2-1
CDR3nt: TGCAGCGCCTCTAGCGGCAACAATGAGCAGTTCTTC
CDR3aa: CSASSGNNEQFF

abundance: NA
len: 14
d_gene: TRBD1
v_gene: TRBV19
j_gene: TRBJ1-2
CDR3nt: TGTGCCAGTAGTACAACCGGGACAGGACAGGGCTACACCTTC
CDR3aa: CASSTTGTGQGYTF

abundance: NA
len: 14
d_gene: NA
v_gene: TRBV7-9
j_gene: TRBJ1-5
CDR3nt: TGTGCCAGCAGCTCTCCGGGGGGCAATCAGCCCCAGCATTTT
CDR3aa: CASSSPGGNQPQHF

abundance: NA
len: 15
d_gene: NA
v_gene: TRBV5-1
j_gene: TRBJ2-7
CDR3nt: TGCGCCAGCAGCTTAGAACTAGGCCAGGGACTCGAGCAGTACTTC
CDR3aa: CASSLELGQGLEQYF

abundance: few
len: 16
d_gene: TRBD2
v_gene: TRBV18
j_gene: TRBJ2-7
CDR3nt: TGTGCCAGCTCACCTCCATCTAGCGGGAGGGCCTACGAGCAGTACTTC
CDR3aa: CASSPPSSGRAYEQYF